This TCR beta chain appears in the sequencing data of a study of CD8 T cells in ankylosing spondylitis (dated 2017 in TCRdb). Regarding the complete study: T cell receptor beta repertoires were profiled in healthy donors and ankylosing spondylitis patients so that disease-linked TCR variants could be found. The full study cohort comprised approximately 23 ankylosing spondylitis patients and roughly 110 healthy donors. Peripheral blood samples were taken, and synovial fluid was additionally collected from ankylosing spondylitis patients.

What the authors observed across the whole study: Blood from ankylosing spondylitis patients appeared to be characterized by a TCR beta motif made up of several highly homologous amino acid variants. The disease-linked clones were reported to be significantly enriched in matched synovial fluid samples from ankylosing spondylitis patients. The disease-linked clones showed a CD8+ phenotype and occurred at relatively low frequencies in peripheral blood. Some motif variants had previously been reported in the synovial fluid and blood of reactive arthritis patients, which suggests shared mechanisms of disease initiation.

Sequencing took place on an Illumina HiSeq 2500. TCR beta libraries were prepared by quantitative 5'-RACE with molecular barcodes. Per the original workflow: A new computational method, built on a probabilistic model of VDJ rearrangement, was used to identify disease-linked TCR variants. TCRdb took the public reads, trimmed them with fastp at Q25, ran MiXCR for clone calling and kept in-frame beta chains. A single entry per CDR3 protein holds the most common genes and DNA from its merged rows. It is TCRdb's table, rather than the study itself, that gives the V and J calls and clone size. The sample contains 150,000 to 200,000 distinct CDR3 sequences, 30% to 40% of them found a single time. About 6% of the sample lies in the top ten. This clonotype was observed at least ten times. No antigen is known for it. No quality values exist for individual bases; no much larger clone is one base distant. At the junction V is shortened by 5 bases and J by 5 bases, with 16 bases in between. The CDR3 has 15 amino acids, counting the end cysteine and phenylalanine. Only the CDR3 DNA stays, 45 bases, in frame from base 1.

For each ankylosing spondylitis patient, the synovial fluid sample was matched to a blood sample from that same patient. The receptor was isolated from a male donor with ankylosing spondylitis. The sequence is built from TRBV12-3 or TRBV12-4 and TRBJ2-1; the D match is possibly TRBD1 or TRBD2, with 5 bases aligned in each. The specimen sequenced was synovial fluid, either unsorted or a sorted T cell fraction (not recorded which). The nucleotides read TGTGCCAGCAGTAACCGGGGACCTTGGAACAATGAGCAGTTCTTC. Protein translation: CASSNRGPWNNEQFF.